This T cell receptor beta chain appears in the sequencing data of a study of cytomegalovirus exposure and HLA in healthy donors. Turning to the study itself: The 130 or so validation repertoires and the roughly 690 first-cohort repertoires shared a platform, a later analysis reported.

TCRdb's table, derived via immunoSEQ multiplex PCR, lists solely in-frame clones and lacks some. The top ten hold almost 1.5% of the sample, which has 150,000 to 200,000 clones, more than 75% seen once. A note on this clone: Its specificity is not known.

V lost 1 base and J 2 bases, leaving 14 bases between the germline ends. CDR3 length equals 17 residues. Germline lookup yields CDR1 SGHVS and CDR2 FNYEAQ. Study conclusions and caveats: Published work reported that the classifier diagnosed cytomegalovirus status with high specificity and sensitivity. Subsequent analysis found a tendency for first-cohort TCR clusters to co-occur within the approximately 130 validation repertoires. Some public TCRs appeared in many individuals, while most sequences were rare.

The material sequenced was PBMCs. The J gene is TRBJ2-2, the V gene TRBV7-6, with D possibly TRBD2 on 6 matching bases. This TCR was sampled from a woman aged 18-29 years in good health and CMV-seronegative. Here the CDR3 DNA reads TGTGCCAGCAGCTTAGAATCCCTTAGCGGAAACACCGGGGAGCTGTTTTTT. Protein product: CASSLESLSGNTGELFF.